This T cell receptor (beta chain) emerged from a study of T-cell reconstitution after alpha-beta-depleted transplantation in children. Looked up from germline, CDR1 is SNHLY and CDR2 is FYNNEI. Deletions cut 8 bases from V and 9 bases from J, with 5 bases between. The CDR3 consists of 9 residues. A library of TCRbeta sequences, prepared with unique molecular identifiers, was generated. TCRdb independently ran MiXCR on the PCR reads; one entry per CDR3 protein. In the table there are more than 500,000 distinct CDR3 sequences, more than 9.5% of which are singletons. The sequence was collected from a female patient aged 2 to 10 who had a stem cell transplant for aplastic anemia, so the T cells may come from the graft donor. The chain joins TRBV2 to TRBJ2-1; D gene ambiguous. The specimen was PBMCs, mostly from graft donor cells, collected 180 days after TCRalphabeta/CD19-depleted stem cell transplant. The CDR3 spells CASAPEQFF. The CDR3 region has the DNA TGTGCCAGCGCCCCTGAGCAGTTCTTC.